One sample yielded the 14 T cell receptor beta chains listed below, sequenced in a study of vaccination and CD4 T cells after COVID-19. These receptors lack a known antigen. The treatment denotes: roughly 10-day PBMC culture with coronavirus spike peptide pools or control peptides (ViraFEST assay). An Oncomine TCR Beta short-read assay was used to sequence the DNA from cultured CD4+ T cells. TCRdb analysed the PCR reads with MiXCR anew, one entry per CDR3 protein. The sample lists approximately 16,000 distinct CDR3 sequences; about two fifths were seen once. This material consisted of CD4+ T cells from blood, cultured in vitro, taken after SARS-CoV-2 vaccination. These receptors were obtained from a human donor who had recovered from COVID-19.

This chain uses TRBV29-1 with TRBJ1-4; 9 nucleotides agree with TRBD1. The CDR3 sequence is 11 residues long. Germline CDR1 reads SQVTM; CDR2 reads ANQGSEA. The CDR3 region is CRGTGNEKLFF. The CDR3 DNA is TGCAGGGGGACAGGGAATGAAAAACTGTTTTTT.

The rearrangement uses TRBV27 and TRBJ2-3, with TRBD1 matching over 7 bases. The germline gives CDR1 MNHEY, CDR2 SMNVEV (reference sequence). Trimming took 5 bases from V and 0 from J; bases not matched to a gene: 8. The CDR3 spans 16 residues. CDR3 protein: CASSPGQFASTDTQYF. In DNA, the CDR3 is TGTGCCAGCAGTCCGGGACAGTTCGCTAGCACAGATACGCAGTATTTT.

This clonotype came up a few times. The chain recombines TRBV2 with TRBJ2-5; no clear D gene. Germline loops: CDR1 SNHLY, CDR2 FYNNEI. Trimming shortened V by 6 bases and J by 5 bases, and 7 bases separated the two germline ends. The CDR3 spans 11 residues. The CDR3 region has the DNA TGTGCCAGCAGCTCAAAGGAGACCCAGTACTTC. Translating it yields CASSSKETQYF.

The chain employs TRBV5-4 and TRBJ2-1; 9 nucleotides agree with TRBD2. CDR3 length: 15 residues. V gave up 2 bases and J gave up 5 bases; unmatched junction bases: 5. Germline CDR1 and CDR2: SGHNT and YYREEE (reference sequence). The CDR3 protein is CASSFITSGHNEQFF. The CDR3 coding sequence is TGTGCCAGCAGCTTTATAACTAGCGGGCACAATGAGCAGTTCTTC.

This clonotype was recorded a few times. V gene TRBV20-1 combines with J gene TRBJ2-7, with 8 bases aligning to TRBD2. The length of the CDR3 is 15 residues. V shed 3 bases and J 0 bases; nucleotides not matched to a gene: 7. Per the germline V gene, CDR1 is DFQATT and CDR2 is SNEGSKA (reference sequence). In DNA form, the CDR3 reads TGCAGTGCTAGCCGAATCGGGACTAGCTCCTACGAGCAGTACTTC. This codes for CSASRIGTSSYEQYF.

V is TRBV6-1 and J is TRBJ1-5, with a tentative D call TRBD1 (5 bases). Germline lookup yields CDR1 MNHNS and CDR2 SASEGT. The germline V and J ends were trimmed by 4 bases and 0 bases, with 10 bases remaining between them. This CDR3 comprises 15 residues. The DNA for the CDR3 is TGTGCCAGCAGTGGTGGGACGGTTAGCAATCAGCCCCAGCATTTT. Protein sequence: CASSGGTVSNQPQHF.

This chain links TRBV28 with TRBJ2-6; TRBD1 matches at 8 bases. Trimming cost V 5 bases and J 2 bases; bases outside gene matches: 2. The germline V gene encodes CDR1 MDHEN and CDR2 SYDVKM. The CDR3 has 15 amino acids. The CDR3 spells CASSEQGAGANVLTF. CDR3 in DNA: TGTGCCAGCAGTGAACAGGGGGCTGGGGCCAACGTCCTGACTTTC. The entire variable domain, with the rest obtained from reference TRBV28 and TRBJ2-6, is as follows: DVKVTQSSRYLVKRTGEKVFLECVQDMDHENMFWYRQDPGLGLRLIYFSYDVKMKEKGDIPEGYSVSREKKERFSLILESASTNQTSMYLCASSEQGAGANVLTFGAGSRLTVL.

Judged by abundance, this clonotype is medium-sized (0.01 to 0.1%). This chain links TRBV20-1 with TRBJ2-5, with D hard to call. The CDR3 has 12 amino acids. Trimming stripped 2 bases from V and 3 bases from J, with 7 bases between. The germline gives CDR1 DFQATT, CDR2 SNEGSKA (reference sequence). The CDR3 spells CSARRPKETQYF. As DNA, the CDR3 is TGCAGTGCTAGAAGACCGAAAGAGACCCAGTACTTC.

The chain has TRBV28 and TRBJ2-7, with D perhaps being TRBD1 or TRBD2 (7 bases each). The CDR3 is 14 residues long. Germline V CDR1 and CDR2: MDHEN, SYDVKM. V was cut by 8 bases and J by 8 bases, with 22 bases left in between. This chain's CDR3 is CASWGRGPYLKQYF. The CDR3 coding sequence is TGTGCCAGCTGGGGGAGGGGGCCCTACCTCAAGCAGTACTTC. The full variable domain, rest sourced from reference TRBV28 and TRBJ2-7, is DVKVTQSSRYLVKRTGEKVFLECVQDMDHENMFWYRQDPGLGLRLIYFSYDVKMKEKGDIPEGYSVSREKKERFSLILESASTNQTSMYLCASWGRGPYLKQYFGPGTRLTVT.

The chain links TRBV2 to TRBJ1-5; 8 nucleotides align to TRBD1. Germline loops: CDR1 SNHLY, CDR2 FYNNEI. CDR3 length: 15 amino acids. V lost 6 bases to trimming and J lost 0 bases; unmatched junction nucleotides: 4. The CDR3 spells CASSEDRASNQPQHF. Written as DNA, the CDR3 is TGTGCCAGCAGCGAGGACAGGGCTAGCAATCAGCCCCAGCATTTT. The variable domain in full, completed from reference TRBV2 and TRBJ1-5, reads EPEVTQTPSHQVTQMGQEVILRCVPISNHLYFYWYRQILGQKVEFLVSFYNNEISEKSEIFDDQFSVERPDGSNFTLKIRSTKLEDSAMYFCASSEDRASNQPQHFGDGTRLSIL.

The CDR3 is CASSWDRGGDEQFF. The CDR3 DNA is TGTGCCAGCAGTTGGGACAGGGGCGGCGATGAGCAGTTCTTC. V usage is TRBV2 and J usage is TRBJ2-1, with 10 nucleotides matching TRBD1. V shed 5 bases and J 8 bases; nucleotides not matched to a gene: 6. The germline gives CDR1 SNHLY, CDR2 FYNNEI. CDR3 size: 14 residues.

The chain couples TRBV6-1 to TRBJ2-7; D might be TRBD2 (6 bases). V lost 6 bases, J lost 4 bases, and 16 bases lay in between. This CDR3 region has 14 residues. Looked up from germline, CDR1 is MNHNS and CDR2 is SASEGT. The chain's CDR3 is CASRKAGAGYEQYF. The CDR3 DNA sequence: TGTGCCAGCAGAAAAGCGGGTGCTGGGTACGAGCAGTACTTC.

This clonotype was seen more than once but under ten times. V usage is TRBV20-1 and J usage is TRBJ1-1; D uncertain. Trimming removed 3 bases at V and 0 bases at J, with 11 bases between. Germline CDR1 is DFQATT and CDR2 is SNEGSKA (reference sequence). This CDR3 comprises 14 residues. The CDR3 DNA reads TGCAGTGCTAGTGCGAACTTAGTGAACACTGAAGCTTTCTTT. Its translation is CSASANLVNTEAFF.

V usage is TRBV11-2 and J usage is TRBJ2-7; D perhaps matches TRBD1 (6 bases). Deletions cut 3 bases from V and 3 bases from J, with 15 bases between. This CDR3 comprises 15 residues. Per the germline V gene, CDR1 is SGHAT and CDR2 is FQNNGV. CDR3 in amino acids: CASSFGQSDIYEQYF. Here the CDR3 DNA reads TGTGCCAGCAGCTTTGGACAGTCGGACATCTACGAGCAGTACTTC.